This TCR beta chain was profiled in a study of beta chain features in type 1 diabetes (dated 2018 in TCRdb). A note on the overall study: Mean age, gender distribution, total cell number and subset yield were not different between patients and healthy donors. Across all samples, 107,917,701 sorted cells were examined, and cell number per subset correlated strongly with RNA yield. In the study, recently diagnosed type 1 diabetes patients and matched healthy donors were compared on the TCRB repertoires of their sorted circulating CD4+ T cell subsets. Regulatory and stem cell-like memory subsets were isolated from only 8 patients and 8 healthy donors, whereas naive and central memory subsets came from all 30 or so donors.

In its sample, this clone was seen a few times. The antigen it binds to is not known. No quality values exist for individual bases; no much larger clone is one base distant. All of the isolated RNA was reverse transcribed with the High Capacity cDNA Reverse Transcription Kit, so expressed TCRB transcripts were sequenced. Naive, central memory and regulatory T cell samples underwent deep immunoSEQ sequencing, averaging about 3.57 million total reads per sample. After sorted cells were lysed in RLT buffer, RNA was extracted with DNase-treated RNeasy Micro or Mini kits, with the choice depending on cell number. To prevent cross-contamination, every cell subset was processed on its own, while patient and healthy donor samples were processed together. The immunoSEQ multiplex PCR was used to amplify TCRB sequences from cDNA, yielding 87-bp fragments that span the CDR3 region. Sequencing of the amplicons was done on the Illumina HiSeq platform. The original pipeline was this. PCR bias was computationally corrected using synthetic template baselines, reads within Hamming distance 2 were collapsed, and singletons that could not be merged were discarded. Reads were aligned against IMGT to assign V, D and J genes, CDR3 length and insertions or deletions at six rearrangement sites. Within each subset, clonotype counts were normalized to the number of sorted cells before true diversity and Gini coefficients were calculated with the tcR R package. Repertoire sharing was quantified using the overlap coefficient calculated on TCRB nucleotide sequences. As a proxy for the pre-selection repertoire, out-of-frame TCRB sequences from naive cells were analyzed. The table comes from immuneACCESS by way of TCRdb, which keeps in-frame sequences with V and J called. Part of the clones is missing from these tables; in studies checked, under half for an unresolved V gene and the rest for unknown reasons. Clone size and V and J calls were adopted from that table, with D and trimming inferred from the DNA. This sample lists about 240,000 clones; 14% were detected once. Approximately 0.018% of the sample is in the top ten clones.

From each donor, a single peripheral blood sample of 100 to 150 mL on average was drawn into heparinised tubes. A BD FACSAria II and a panel including CD45RO, CCR7, CD25, CD127, CD95 and CD27 were used to sort naive, central memory, regulatory and stem cell-like memory CD4+ T cells. A purity above 95% was achieved for all sorted populations. PBMCs were separated immediately by Lymphoprep density gradient centrifugation and were stained directly, without being cultured. So that batch effects would be minimized, each experiment stained and sorted samples in pairs, pairing one healthy donor with one patient. What the study reported, not specific to this receptor: Sequencing cDNA rather than genomic DNA could over-represent highly expressing activated cells, although activation and CD3 levels did not differ between groups. The naive, central memory and regulatory TCRB repertoires appeared to resemble one another more closely among patients than among healthy donors. Because small numbers of individuals were included in the HLA sub-analyses, any influence of HLA type on TCRB rearrangement was left unresolved. A moderate but significant shortening of TCRB CDR3 length was observed in type 1 diabetes patients in all four CD4+ subsets. Shorter templates might be favored by PCR, yet because patient and control samples were amplified and corrected together, any such skew would affect both groups equally. Patients with type 1 diabetes made fewer insertions and deleted more nucleotides at VDJ recombination sites, implying thymic rearrangement abnormalities.

As encoded in the germline V gene, CDR1 is MRHNA while CDR2 is SNTAGT. The cysteine opens and the phenylalanine closes a CDR3 of 15 amino acids. Left in the record is the CDR3 DNA by itself, 45 bases read in frame from the first base. V gives up 3 bases and J gives up 0 bases, and the segment between their germline ends measures 9 bases. The sequenced sample consisted of naive CD4+ T cells from blood. Interpreted using the paper, the cell subset or site label stands for: true naive CD4+ T cells. This receptor was obtained from a man aged 30-40 years with type 1 diabetes. The chain couples TRBV6-4 to TRBJ1-5; matching of 6 bases hints at TRBD1 as the D gene. The CDR3 reads as follows: CASSEQGNSNQPQHF. The DNA sequence follows: TGTGCCAGCAGTGAACAGGGAAATAGCAATCAGCCCCAGCATTTT.